Listed here are 10 T cell receptor beta chains from one sample, sequenced in a study of T cell responses to AZD1222 COVID-19 vaccine. Only in-frame clones appear in the TCRdb table, and some are missing; sequencing was by immunoSEQ multiplex PCR. This table has under 170,000 clones, under 95% appearing once. This sample comprised peripheral blood, obtained 28 days after the second AZD1222 dose. The receptors shown here come from an adult who received the AZD1222 COVID-19 vaccine.

The chain employs TRBV5-4 and TRBJ2-7; no reliable D call. The germline V gene encodes CDR1 SGHNT and CDR2 YYREEE (reference sequence). Trimming took off 6 bases at V and 0 bases at J, with 13 bases between the two ends. This CDR3 is 14 amino acids long. CDR3 nucleotide sequence: TGTGCCAGCAACCCAACCTTCGGCTCCTACGAGCAGTACTTC. Translation gives CASNPTFGSYEQYF.

The rearrangement joins TRBV28 to TRBJ2-7; TRBD2 might be the D (6 bases). CDR3 length equals 15 residues. The V end lost 6 bases, the J end lost 0 bases, and 15 bases lay between the germline ends. The V gene's germline CDR1 is MDHEN and CDR2 SYDVKM. This CDR3 is CASRDRPGSSYEQYF. In nucleotides, the CDR3 is TGTGCCAGCAGGGACCGGCCCGGGAGCTCCTACGAGCAGTACTTC. Complete variable domain (other parts from reference TRBV28 and TRBJ2-7): DVKVTQSSRYLVKRTGEKVFLECVQDMDHENMFWYRQDPGLGLRLIYFSYDVKMKEKGDIPEGYSVSREKKERFSLILESASTNQTSMYLCASRDRPGSSYEQYFGPGTRLTVT.

The genes are TRBV11-3 and TRBJ1-1, with 8 bases that match TRBD1. The CDR3 has 16 amino acids. After removal of 1 base from V and 3 bases from J, the junction contained 7 bases not matched to a gene. The germline gives CDR1 SGHNT, CDR2 YENEEA. The chain's CDR3 is CASSLVTGGIDTEAFF. The CDR3 DNA reads TGTGCCAGCAGCTTAGTTACAGGGGGAATCGACACTGAAGCTTTCTTT.

The rearrangement links TRBV24-1 to TRBJ2-2; no reliable D call. CDR3 length equals 13 residues. CDR1 and CDR2 from the germline V gene are KGHDR and SFDVKD. Trimming took 0 bases from V and 6 from J, leaving 4 bases between them. The CDR3 protein is CATSDLRPGELFF. The CDR3 DNA follows: TGTGCCACCAGTGATTTGCGGCCCGGGGAGCTGTTTTTT.

The chain is built from TRBV12-3 or TRBV12-4 and TRBJ1-2; the D is unclear. V lost 3 bases and J 8 bases, leaving 13 bases between the germline ends. This CDR3 contains 13 residues. The CDR3 reads CASSLPEKSGYTF. In DNA, the CDR3 is TGTGCCAGCAGTTTGCCCGAGAAGTCGGGCTACACCTTC.

J is TRBJ2-7 and V is TRBV28; TRBD2 matches at 7 bases. Trimming removed 6 bases from V and 7 bases from J; junction bases left unmatched: 18. Germline CDR1 is MDHEN and CDR2 is SYDVKM. The CDR3 contains 16 residues. CDR3 protein: CASSYYRRGRHREQYF. As DNA, the CDR3 is TGTGCCAGCAGCTACTATCGGCGGGGGAGGCACAGGGAGCAGTACTTC. The full variable domain, in which reference TRBV28 and TRBJ2-7 provide the parts outside the CDR3, is DVKVTQSSRYLVKRTGEKVFLECVQDMDHENMFWYRQDPGLGLRLIYFSYDVKMKEKGDIPEGYSVSREKKERFSLILESASTNQTSMYLCASSYYRRGRHREQYFGPGTRLTVT.

J is TRBJ2-5 and V is TRBV7-2, with TRBD1 identical over 8 bases. CDR1 is SGHTA, CDR2 FQGNSA, per germline. The CDR3 contains 14 residues. Trimming removed 5 bases from V and 5 bases from J; junction bases left unmatched: 7. The DNA for the CDR3 is TGTGCCAGCAGCCGTTACAGGGGGTATGAGACCCAGTACTTC. Protein: CASSRYRGYETQYF.

V and J are TRBV19 and TRBJ1-6; TRBD1 agrees at 9 bases. V dropped 5 bases and J dropped 7; count of bases not matched to a gene: 3. The germline V gene has CDR1 LNHDA and CDR2 SQIVND (reference sequence). The CDR3 length is 14 residues. The CDR3 sequence is CASSETGGNSPLHF. The CDR3 DNA reads as TGTGCCAGTAGTGAGACAGGGGGAAATTCACCCCTCCACTTT.

This clone was recorded only once. This rearrangement joins TRBV7-2 to TRBJ2-4, with D possibly being TRBD2 (5 bases). The CDR3 loop spans 16 amino acids. CDR1 and CDR2 from the germline V gene are SGHTA and FQGNSA. V was shortened by 3 bases and J by 0 bases, with 12 bases between the two germline ends. The CDR3 loop is CASSFRRTLAKNIQYF. In nucleotides, the CDR3 is TGTGCCAGCAGCTTTCGGAGGACTCTAGCCAAAAACATTCAGTACTTC.

CDR3 DNA sequence: TGTGCCACCGGGGCAGGCGATTGGTACAATGAGCAGTTCTTC. Translation: CATGAGDWYNEQFF. The chain links TRBV24-1 to TRBJ2-1, with D maybe TRBD1 (5 bases). The CDR3 contains 14 residues. Trimming shortened V by 9 bases and J by 4 bases, and 15 bases separated the two germline ends. The germline V gene has CDR1 KGHDR and CDR2 SFDVKD.